This record looks at one T cell receptor (beta chain) sequence and its context. Antigen: not known. The germline gene is not matched at one end of the junction; a read error may be the cause. This record comes from a study of cytomegalovirus exposure and HLA in healthy donors. The germline V gene has CDR1 SGHVS and CDR2 FQNEAQ. The CDR3 runs to 15 residues. The PCR used 60 Vbeta and 13 Jbeta primers. Only in-frame clones appear in the TCRdb table, and some are missing; sequencing was by immunoSEQ multiplex PCR. This table holds under 150,000 clones, about four fifths found once. Study observations and caveats: CMV antigen specificity was confirmed in vitro for a few CMV-associated chains. A later analysis reported that several of the most significant clusters appeared to be linked to common viral pathogens, among them Epstein-Barr virus.

This receptor was taken from a man in his forties in good health and CMV-seropositive. The source material was PBMCs. The chain carries TRBV7-8 and TRBJ1-2; 9 nucleotides agree with TRBD1. CDR3 DNA: TGTGCCAGCAGCCCTACAGGGGGCAACTCCTATGGCTACGCCTTC. This gives the protein CASSPTGGNSYGYAF.